This TCR beta chain was sequenced for a study of STAT5B mutations in CD4+ large granular lymphocyte leukemia (dated by TCRdb to about 2022). Regarding the study in general: Among the healthy controls, the CDR3 'QG' motif was associated with a particular HLA allele. The TCRbeta repertoires of CD4+ T-cell large granular lymphocyte leukemia patients were compared with the TCRbeta repertoires of healthy blood donors. Flow cytometry on FACSCanto II or FACSVerse showed that the purified fractions were more than 95% pure among lymphocytes.

What the work shows at the level of the full study, not this receptor alone: CD4-sorted patient repertoires appeared more clonal than healthy CD4+ repertoires, and this difference persisted after removing the putative leukemic clones. Each patient's main leukemic clonotypes were private, but more than 20% of these clonotypes showed up at low frequency in the non-leukemic repertoires of other patients. Data were not HLA-matched; higher clonality in CD4+ versus CD8+ T-LGLL could reflect the relatively small sample size. TRBV06-family usage was enriched among the top patient clones (8/27) compared with healthy controls (2/35).

The immunoSEQ assay at survey resolution was applied to genomic DNA for sequencing of TCRbeta rearrangements. Concerning the study's data processing: A lowest detectable productive clonotype frequency of 2.59 x 10-5 was observed in the TCR sequencing data. Analyses included only productive TCRbeta rearrangements, meaning complete and in-frame sequences. Simpson clonality, calculated in the immunoSEQ Analyzer version 3.0, was used as the measure of sample clonality. Clones were categorized by frequency as very rare, small, medium, large (1-20%) or hyperexpanded (>20%). Generation probabilities were estimated with OLGA 1.2.3, V-gene circos plots were made with VDJtools, specificities were looked up in VDJdb, and CDR3 motifs were identified with GLIPH. Not all clones reach the TCRdb copy of this immuneACCESS table, which keeps in-frame sequences only. Checked studies attribute under half of the gap to unresolved V genes and leave the rest unexplained. From that table come the V and J calls and clone size; the DNA was used to work out D and trimming. The sample table shows about 36,000 clones, and 75% to 85% are seen once. Clones ranked in the top ten supply 0.55% of the sample.

The healthy controls were 37 blood donors, and the buffy coats of these donors were supplied by the Finnish Red Cross blood service. All TCR-sequenced material derived from peripheral blood: patient blood samples and healthy donor buffy coats. Ficoll-Hypaque gradient centrifugation was used to isolate peripheral blood mononuclear cells. CD4+ cells were magnetically purified from the buffy coats of healthy controls. Genomic DNA was extracted with the Gentra Puregene Cell and Tissue kit and quantified on a Qubit 2.0 fluorometer. As to this clone: The antigen it binds to is not known. No much larger clonotype is one base removed from it; base qualities were not supplied.

CDR1 and CDR2 are read off the germline V gene (reference sequence) as SEHNR and FQNEAQ. Compared with germline, V lacks 5 bases and J lacks 3 bases; bases without a gene match: 13. There are 17 amino acids in the CDR3, from cysteine to phenylalanine inclusive. CDR3 DNA is the only sequence kept; it has 51 bases, read in frame from the first base. This clonotype originated in a human donor in good health. The material sequenced was CD4+ T cells from blood buffy coats. In this chain, TRBV7-9 is recombined with TRBJ1-2, and 9 junctional nucleotides match TRBD1. CDR3 sequence: CASSPGTGSLLDYGYTF. The nucleotide sequence reads TGTGCCAGCAGCCCAGGGACAGGGTCCTTACTTGACTATGGCTACACCTTC.